This T cell receptor beta chain was documented in a study of blood T cell repertoires in COVID-19. This clone appeared once. Authors' processing steps: Using reference gene primer amplification, nucleated cell counts were estimated. Sequencing used immunoSEQ multiplex PCR; TCRdb keeps in-frame clones, though not all of them. V and J calls and clone size are those listed in that table; D and trimming were worked out from the DNA. The profile covers a few hundred thousand clones, with approximately 86% appearing a single time and 10% to 15% taken by the ten largest. The sequence came from a woman in her 70s with COVID-19, enrolled during active disease. Sequencing input: peripheral blood.

The CDR3: CASSWTGGDNQPQHF. As DNA, the CDR3 is TGTGCCAGCAGTTGGACAGGGGGAGACAATCAGCCCCAGCATTTT. V gene TRBV2 combines with J gene TRBJ1-5, with TRBD1 matching over 10 bases. The CDR3 runs 15 residues. Germline V CDR1 and CDR2: SNHLY, FYNNEI. Trimming cost V 5 bases and J 3 bases; bases outside gene matches: 4.